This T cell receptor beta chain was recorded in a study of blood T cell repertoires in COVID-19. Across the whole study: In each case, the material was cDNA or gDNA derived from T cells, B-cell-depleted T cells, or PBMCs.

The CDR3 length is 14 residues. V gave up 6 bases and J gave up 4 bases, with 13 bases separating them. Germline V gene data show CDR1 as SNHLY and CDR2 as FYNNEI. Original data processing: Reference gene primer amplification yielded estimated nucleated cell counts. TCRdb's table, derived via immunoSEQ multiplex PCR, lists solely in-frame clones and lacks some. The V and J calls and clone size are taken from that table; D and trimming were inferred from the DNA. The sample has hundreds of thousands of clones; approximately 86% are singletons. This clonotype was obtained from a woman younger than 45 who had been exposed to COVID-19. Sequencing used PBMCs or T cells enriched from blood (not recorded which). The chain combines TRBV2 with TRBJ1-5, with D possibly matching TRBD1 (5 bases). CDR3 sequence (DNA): TGTGCCAGCAGAGTATTACAGGAGAATCAGCCCCAGCATTTT. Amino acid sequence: CASRVLQENQPQHF.